Each of the 3 T cell receptor beta chains below was sequenced from the same sample in a study of cytomegalovirus exposure and HLA in healthy donors. With 60 Vbeta and 13 Jbeta primers, the PCR was carried out. Data came from immunoSEQ multiplex PCR; TCRdb stores just in-frame clones and leaves some out. The sample holds 200,000 to 300,000 clones; almost 85% are singletons and the top ten take roughly 2%. The sample was PBMCs. The receptors shown here come from a woman aged 40 to 50 in good health and CMV-seropositive.

The genes are TRBV5-4 and TRBJ2-5; 9 bases map to TRBD1. CDR1 is SGHNT, CDR2 YYREEE, per germline (reference sequence). CDR3 size: 14 residues. Losses at the gene ends were 4 bases for V and 2 bases for J; bases not matched to a gene: 3. The CDR3 region is CASSPTGGQETQYF. CDR3 in DNA: TGTGCCAGCAGCCCGACAGGGGGACAAGAGACCCAGTACTTC.

The rearrangement links TRBV27 to TRBJ1-1; the D gene is possibly TRBD1 (6 bases). Germline assignment: CDR1 MNHEY and CDR2 SMNVEV (reference sequence). V was trimmed by 6 bases and J by 0 bases, leaving 8 bases between them. The CDR3 is 13 amino acids. The CDR3 reads CASRGAVNTEAFF. The DNA of the CDR3 is TGTGCCAGCAGGGGGGCCGTGAACACTGAAGCTTTCTTT.

The chain joins TRBV30 to TRBJ2-1; a possible D gene is TRBD2 (6 bases). Germline CDR1 GTSNPN, CDR2 SVGIG (reference sequence). Trimming took 1 base from V and 6 from J, leaving 16 bases between them. The CDR3 covers 15 residues. CDR3 DNA sequence: TGTGCCTGGAGTGGCACCGGGACTCCGATCAATGAGCAGTTCTTC. As protein: CAWSGTGTPINEQFF.